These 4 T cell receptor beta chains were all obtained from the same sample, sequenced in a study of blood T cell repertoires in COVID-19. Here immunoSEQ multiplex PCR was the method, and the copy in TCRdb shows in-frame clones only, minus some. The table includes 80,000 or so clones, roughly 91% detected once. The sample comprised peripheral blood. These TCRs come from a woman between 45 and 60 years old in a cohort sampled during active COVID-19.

Here the CDR3 DNA reads TGTGCCAGCAGCTTGACAATGAACACTGAAGCTTTCTTT. Protein product: CASSLTMNTEAFF. The chain links TRBV7-9 to TRBJ1-1; D remains ambiguous. V gave up 3 bases and J gave up 0 bases, with 5 bases separating them. This CDR3 region has 13 residues. From germline, CDR1 is SEHNR and CDR2 FQNEAQ (reference sequence). The entire variable domain, with the rest obtained from reference TRBV7-9 and TRBJ1-1, is as follows: DTGVSQNPRHKITKRGQNVTFRCDPISEHNRLYWYRQTLGQGPEFLTYFQNEAQLEKSRLLSDRFSAERPKGSFSTLEIQRTEQGDSAMYLCASSLTMNTEAFFGQGTRLTVV.

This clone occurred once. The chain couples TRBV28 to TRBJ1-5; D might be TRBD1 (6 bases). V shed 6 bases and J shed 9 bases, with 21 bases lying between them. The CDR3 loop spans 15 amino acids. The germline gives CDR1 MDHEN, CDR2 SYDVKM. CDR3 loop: CASSAGGRGDGPQHF. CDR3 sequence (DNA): TGTGCCAGCAGCGCGGGGGGGCGAGGGGACGGGCCCCAGCATTTT.

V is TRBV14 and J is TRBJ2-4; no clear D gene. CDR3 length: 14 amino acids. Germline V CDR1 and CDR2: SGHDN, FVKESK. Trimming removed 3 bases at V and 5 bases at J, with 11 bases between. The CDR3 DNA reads TGTGCCAGCAGCCATCCCAAACGCGAAAACATTCAGTACTTC. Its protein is CASSHPKRENIQYF.

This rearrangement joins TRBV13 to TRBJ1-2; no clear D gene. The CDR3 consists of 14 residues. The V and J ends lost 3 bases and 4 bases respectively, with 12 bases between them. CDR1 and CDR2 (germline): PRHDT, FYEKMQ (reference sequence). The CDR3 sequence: CASSLAGTRYGYTF. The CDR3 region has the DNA TGTGCCAGCAGCTTGGCAGGAACACGCTATGGCTACACCTTC.